The 23 T cell receptor beta chains below were found in one sample sequenced in a study of blood T cell repertoires in COVID-19. This table comes from immunoSEQ multiplex PCR, and its TCRdb copy is limited to in-frame clones, with some not included. In the table there are under 200,000 clones, around four fifths of which are singletons. Sequencing was performed on peripheral blood. All receptors come from a woman aged 70 to 79 who had recovered from COVID-19.

The chain is built from TRBV19 and TRBJ1-4; TRBD1 might be the D (5 bases). This CDR3 comprises 15 residues. Between the trimmed V and J ends, which lost 6 bases and 4 bases, there was a span of 15 bases. Germline CDR1 is LNHDA and CDR2 is SQIVND (reference sequence). For the CDR3, the DNA is TGTGCCAGTAGCAGCCCAGGGTTGGGTAATGAAAAACTGTTTTTT. This codes for CASSSPGLGNEKLFF.

The genes are TRBV5-4 and TRBJ1-1; D ambiguous. V lost 4 bases, J lost 0 bases, and 4 bases lay in between. This CDR3 comprises 12 residues. Per the germline V gene, CDR1 is SGHNT and CDR2 is YYREEE (reference sequence). CDR3 protein: CASSPLNTEAFF. In DNA form, the CDR3 reads TGTGCCAGCAGCCCTCTGAACACTGAAGCTTTCTTT.

The V gene is TRBV7-9, the J gene TRBJ2-3; 9 positions match TRBD1. The CDR3 has 16 residues. The V gene's germline CDR1 is SEHNR and CDR2 FQNEAQ (reference sequence). The V and J ends lost 3 bases and 2 bases, in that order; junction bases with no gene match: 6. The CDR3 sequence: CASSFPGQGHTDTQYF. CDR3 sequence (DNA): TGTGCCAGCAGCTTTCCGGGACAGGGACACACAGATACGCAGTATTTT. The full variable domain, completed using reference TRBV7-9 and TRBJ2-3, is DTGVSQNPRHKITKRGQNVTFRCDPISEHNRLYWYRQTLGQGPEFLTYFQNEAQLEKSRLLSDRFSAERPKGSFSTLEIQRTEQGDSAMYLCASSFPGQGHTDTQYFGPGTRLTVL.

The chain recombines TRBV20-1 with TRBJ1-5; weak D call: TRBD1 (5 bases). V lost 3 bases and J 5 bases, leaving 14 bases between the germline ends. The CDR3 has 14 amino acids. The germline gives CDR1 DFQATT, CDR2 SNEGSKA (reference sequence). The CDR3 loop reads CSASRWGDDQPQHF. DNA of the CDR3: TGCAGTGCTAGTAGGTGGGGGGATGATCAGCCCCAGCATTTT.

The rearrangement links TRBV20-1 to TRBJ1-1; D is undetermined. Germline CDR1 DFQATT, CDR2 SNEGSKA (reference sequence). With 6 bases removed from V and 10 bases from J, the gap between germline ends came to 15 bases. The CDR3 contains 11 residues. Here the CDR3 reads CSAQRAPGAFF. CDR3 in DNA: TGCAGTGCCCAGAGGGCCCCAGGAGCTTTCTTT.

This clone was found a few times. The gene calls are TRBV14 and TRBJ2-7, with TRBD2 matching 10 bases. Germline V gene lookup returns CDR1 SGHDN and CDR2 FVKESK. V was pared by 1 base and J by 12 bases, with 9 bases of the junction left unmatched. The CDR3 is made up of 14 amino acids. The CDR3 loop is CASSQGLAGAYPYF. In DNA, the CDR3 is TGTGCCAGCAGCCAAGGGCTAGCGGGAGCCTACCCGTACTTC. Looking up the rest from reference TRBV14 and TRBJ2-7 gives the full variable domain: EAGVTQFPSHSVIEKGQTVTLRCDPISGHDNLYWYRRVMGKEIKFLLHFVKESKQDESGMPNNRFLAERTGGTYSTLKVQPAELEDSGVYFCASSQGLAGAYPYFGPGTRLTVT.

The J gene is TRBJ1-5, the V gene TRBV30, with 7 bases identical to TRBD1. Germline CDR1 and CDR2: GTSNPN and SVGIG (reference sequence). This CDR3 contains 13 residues. Losses at the gene ends were 1 base for V and 5 bases for J; bases not matched to a gene: 2. For the CDR3, the DNA is TGTGCCTGGAGTGGAGGGGGCTATCAGCCCCAGCATTTT. It is translated as CAWSGGGYQPQHF.

This clone occurred once. The chain uses TRBV30 and TRBJ1-5; D perhaps matches TRBD1 (5 bases). CDR1 is GTSNPN, CDR2 SVGIG, per germline (reference sequence). V was pared by 4 bases and J by 5 bases, with 15 bases between. CDR3 size: 14 residues. The CDR3 spells CAWTLGLGDQPQHF. The DNA of the CDR3 is TGTGCCTGGACGTTGGGGCTCGGCGATCAGCCCCAGCATTTT.

The chain employs TRBV3-1 (or the pseudogene TRBV3-2) and TRBJ1-4, with D uncertain. This CDR3 is 13 amino acids long. Trimming took 0 bases from V and 12 from J, leaving 11 bases between them. CDR1 and CDR2 (germline): LGHDT, YNNKEL (reference sequence). The CDR3 DNA sequence: TGTGCCAGCAGCCAAGATCAAATAGCCCAACTGTTTTTT. Amino acids: CASSQDQIAQLFF.

The rearrangement joins TRBV15 to TRBJ2-5, with 11 nucleotides matching TRBD1. The junction had 4 bases not matched to a gene; V was cut back by 4 bases and J by 3 bases. Germline values: CDR1 LNHNV, CDR2 YYDKDF (reference sequence). The CDR3 has 15 residues. The CDR3 coding sequence is TGTGCCACCAGCAAGGACAGGGGGCCGGAAGAGACCCAGTACTTC. The encoded protein is CATSKDRGPEETQYF. The entire variable domain, with the rest obtained from reference TRBV15 and TRBJ2-5, is as follows: DAMVIQNPRYQVTQFGKPVTLSCSQTLNHNVMYWYQQKSSQAPKLLFHYYDKDFNNEADTPDNFQSRRPNTSFCFLDIRSPGLGDTAMYLCATSKDRGPEETQYFGPGTRLLVL.

J is TRBJ1-3 and V is TRBV6-1; D might be TRBD1 (6 bases). The V and J ends lost 4 bases and 4 bases respectively, with 23 bases between them. The CDR3 is 18 amino acids. Per germline, CDR1 MNHNS and CDR2 SASEGT. DNA for the CDR3: TGTGCCAGCAGTGTATGGAGACAGACTCCCGGACAGGGAAACACCATATATTTT. Protein product: CASSVWRQTPGQGNTIYF.

CDR3 sequence (DNA): TGTGCCAGCAGGCGGGGGGGCCCCGATACGCAGTATTTT. It specifies CASRRGGPDTQYF. The J gene is TRBJ2-3, the V gene TRBV27, with TRBD2 matching 9 bases. Trimming at V came to 6 bases and at J to 6 bases, leaving 4 bases not matched to a gene. Germline-derived CDR1 and CDR2 are MNHEY and SMNVEV (reference sequence). The CDR3 runs 13 residues.

The chain links TRBV7-9 to TRBJ2-6, with D possibly matching TRBD2 (5 bases). CDR1 is SEHNR and CDR2 is FQNEAQ in the germline V gene (reference sequence). This CDR3 has 15 residues. Trimming removed 8 bases at V and 0 bases at J, with 11 bases between. This chain's CDR3 is CASPSEDSGANVLTF. In DNA form, the CDR3 reads TGTGCCAGCCCCTCGGAGGACTCTGGGGCCAACGTCCTGACTTTC.

The chain recombines TRBV7-2 with TRBJ1-5; D is undetermined. Between the trimmed V and J ends, which lost 5 bases and 7 bases, there was a span of 12 bases. This CDR3 contains 13 residues. Germline assignment: CDR1 SGHTA and CDR2 FQGNSA. The DNA for the CDR3 is TGTGCCAGCAGCCTCCACAGATCACAGCCCCAGCATTTT. This encodes CASSLHRSQPQHF.

The chain uses TRBV30 and TRBJ1-1; D not resolved. The V end was cut by 5 bases, the J end by 4 bases, with 14 bases between. The germline CDR1 and CDR2 sequences are GTSNPN and SVGIG (reference sequence). This CDR3 region has 13 residues. The CDR3 spells CAWGLGLGTEAFF. CDR3 in DNA: TGTGCCTGGGGCCTGGGCCTTGGCACTGAAGCTTTCTTT.

The chain links TRBV5-4 to TRBJ1-1; the D gene is possibly TRBD1 (5 bases). Germline V gene sequence: CDR1 SGHNT, CDR2 YYREEE (reference sequence). This CDR3 is built from 15 residues. V lost 1 base and J lost 6, with 16 bases in between. The CDR3 DNA is TGTGCCAGCAGCTTGTGGCAGGGCGGTAGCTCTGAAGCTTTCTTT. Protein sequence: CASSLWQGGSSEAFF.

CDR3 DNA: TGCAGTGCTAGGGACATTGGCTACACCTTC. This encodes CSARDIGYTF. This sequence joins TRBV20-1 and TRBJ1-2; tentatively, D is TRBD1 (5 bases). The CDR3 covers 10 residues. Germline V gives CDR1 DFQATT, CDR2 SNEGSKA (reference sequence). V lost 3 bases, J lost 7 bases, and 6 bases lay in between.

J is TRBJ1-2 and V is TRBV10-3, with D possibly being TRBD1 (5 bases). The CDR3 sequence is 11 residues long. Trimming cost V 2 bases and J 8 bases, with 6 bases left between them. Germline CDR1 is ENHRY and CDR2 is SYGVKD. CDR3 amino acids: CAISEGGGYTF. The CDR3 DNA reads TGTGCCATCAGTGAGGGGGGGGGCTACACCTTC.

The V and J genes are TRBV7-9 and TRBJ2-1; weak D call: TRBD2 (7 bases). Trimming pared 7 bases from V and 6 bases from J, leaving 16 bases between. Germline V CDR1 and CDR2: SEHNR, FQNEAQ (reference sequence). CDR3 length: 14 amino acids. CDR3 sequence: CASTWGGLGNEQFF. The CDR3 DNA reads TGTGCCAGCACCTGGGGGGGGCTGGGCAATGAGCAGTTCTTC.

The genes are TRBV5-4 and TRBJ2-1; D is possibly TRBD2 (6 bases). CDR3 size: 14 residues. With 4 bases removed from V and 2 bases from J, the gap between germline ends came to 10 bases. Germline CDR1 reads SGHNT; CDR2 reads YYREEE (reference sequence). The CDR3 DNA sequence: TGTGCCAGCAGCACTCGACTAGCCTACAATGAGCAGTTCTTC. It encodes CASSTRLAYNEQFF.

In DNA form, the CDR3 reads TGCAGCGCGGGGGGACTAGCGGGAGGTTCTCTCGGGTTGGAGCAGTACTTC. Translation: CSAGGLAGGSLGLEQYF. The chain is built from TRBV29-1 and TRBJ2-7, with TRBD2 matching 15 bases. Germline CDR1 and CDR2: SQVTM and ANQGSEA. The CDR3 loop spans 17 amino acids. Losses at the gene ends were 7 bases for V and 7 bases for J; bases not matched to a gene: 17.

CDR3: CATSRDVRPNEQFF. CDR3 nucleotides: TGTGCCACCAGCAGAGACGTGCGGCCCAATGAGCAGTTCTTC. V gene TRBV15 combines with J gene TRBJ2-1; D unclear. Per the germline V gene, CDR1 is LNHNV and CDR2 is YYDKDF (reference sequence). Trimming pared 0 bases from V and 6 bases from J, leaving 9 bases between. The CDR3 runs to 14 residues.

The chain carries TRBV6-5 and TRBJ2-7, with 11 bases aligning to TRBD2. V was pared by 6 bases and J by 6 bases, with 10 bases of the junction left unmatched. CDR1 MNHEY and CDR2 SVGAGI come from the germline V gene. This CDR3 region has 15 residues. In DNA form, the CDR3 reads TGTGCCAGCAGCTTCACTAGCGGGAGAATCGGCGAGCAGTACTTC. This gives the protein CASSFTSGRIGEQYF.